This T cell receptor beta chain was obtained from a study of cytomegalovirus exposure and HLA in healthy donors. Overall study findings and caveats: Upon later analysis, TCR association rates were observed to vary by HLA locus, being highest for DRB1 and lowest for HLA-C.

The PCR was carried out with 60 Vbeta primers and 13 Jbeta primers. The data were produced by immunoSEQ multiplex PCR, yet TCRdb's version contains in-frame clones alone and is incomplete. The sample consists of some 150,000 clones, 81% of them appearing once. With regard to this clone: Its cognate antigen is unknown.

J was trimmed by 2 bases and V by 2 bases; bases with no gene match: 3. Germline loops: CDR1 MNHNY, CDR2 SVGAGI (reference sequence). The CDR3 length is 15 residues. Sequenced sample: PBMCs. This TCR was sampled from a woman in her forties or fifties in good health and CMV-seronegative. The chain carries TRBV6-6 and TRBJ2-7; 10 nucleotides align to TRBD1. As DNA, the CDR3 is TGTGCCAGCAGTTACAAGGGACAGGGGACCTACGAGCAGTACTTC. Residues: CASSYKGQGTYEQYF.